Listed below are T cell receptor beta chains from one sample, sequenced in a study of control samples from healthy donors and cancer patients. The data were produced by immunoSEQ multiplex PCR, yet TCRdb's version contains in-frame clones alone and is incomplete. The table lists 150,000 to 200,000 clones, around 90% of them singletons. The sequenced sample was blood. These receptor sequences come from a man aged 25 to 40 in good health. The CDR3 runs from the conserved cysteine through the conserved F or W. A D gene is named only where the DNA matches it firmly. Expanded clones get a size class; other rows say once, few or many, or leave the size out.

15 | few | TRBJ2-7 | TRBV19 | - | CASSYRTESSYEQYF | TGTGCCAGTAGTTATAGGACAGAAAGCTCCTACGAGCAGTACTTC
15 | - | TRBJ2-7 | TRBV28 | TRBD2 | CASSSPLGGSYEQYF | TGTGCCAGCAGTTCCCCATTGGGGGGGAGCTACGAGCAGTACTTC
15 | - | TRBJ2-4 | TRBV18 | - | CASSPPGARGGIQYF | TGTGCCAGCTCACCACCCGGGGCCAGGGGGGGCATTCAGTACTTC
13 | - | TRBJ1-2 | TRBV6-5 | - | CASSYSYNYGYTF | TGTGCCAGCAGTTATTCGTACAACTATGGCTACACCTTC
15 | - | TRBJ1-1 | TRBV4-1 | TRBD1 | CASSQGQGSNTEAFF | TGCGCCAGCAGCCAAGGACAGGGTTCGAACACTGAAGCTTTCTTT
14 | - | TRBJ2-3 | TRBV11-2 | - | CASSPTLAADTQYF | TGTGCCAGCAGCCCAACACTAGCTGCAGATACGCAGTATTTT
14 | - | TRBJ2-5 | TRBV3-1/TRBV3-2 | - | CASSQVDLLETQYF | TGTGCCAGCAGCCAAGTGGACCTTCTGGAGACCCAGTACTTC
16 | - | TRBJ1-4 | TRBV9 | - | CASSPHGGSTNEKLFF | TGTGCCAGCAGCCCCCATGGGGGGTCAACTAATGAAAAACTGTTTTTT
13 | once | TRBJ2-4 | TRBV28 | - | CASSFPGDNIQYF | TGTGCCAGCAGTTTCCCCGGAGATAACATTCAGTACTTC
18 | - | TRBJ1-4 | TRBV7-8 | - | CASSHVARSKAENEKLFF | TGTGCCAGCAGCCACGTTGCTCGCTCCAAGGCGGAAAATGAAAAACTGTTTTTT
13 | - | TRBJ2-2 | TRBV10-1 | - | CASSVGTTGELFF | TGCGCCAGCAGTGTAGGCACCACCGGGGAGCTGTTTTTT
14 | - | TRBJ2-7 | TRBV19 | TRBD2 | CASSGGRAPQEQYF | TGTGCCAGTAGCGGCGGGAGGGCCCCCCAAGAGCAGTACTTC
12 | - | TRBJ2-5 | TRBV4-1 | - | CASSQGPETQYF | TGCGCCAGCAGCCAAGGGCCGGAGACCCAGTACTTC
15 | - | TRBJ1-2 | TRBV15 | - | CATSREDLRGYGYTF | TGTGCCACCAGCAGAGAGGACCTAAGGGGGTATGGCTACACCTTC
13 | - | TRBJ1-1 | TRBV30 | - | CAWEKQGNTEAFF | TGTGCCTGGGAGAAACAGGGAAACACTGAAGCTTTCTTT
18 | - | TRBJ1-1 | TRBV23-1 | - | CASTPTNRALIGDTEAFF | TGCGCCAGCACCCCGACTAACCGGGCCCTCATCGGGGACACTGAAGCTTTCTTT
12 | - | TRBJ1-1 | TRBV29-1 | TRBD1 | CSVNPGGTEAFF | TGCAGCGTTAACCCAGGGGGCACTGAAGCTTTCTTT
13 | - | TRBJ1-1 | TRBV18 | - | CASSKRGDTEAFF | TGTGCCAGCTCTAAACGGGGGGACACTGAAGCTTTCTTT
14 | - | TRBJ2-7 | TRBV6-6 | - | CASSPTDAAYEQYF | TGTGCCAGCAGCCCTACAGATGCGGCCTACGAGCAGTACTTC
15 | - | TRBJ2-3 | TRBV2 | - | CASSAGLPNTDTQYF | TGTGCCAGCAGCGCGGGACTCCCGAACACAGATACGCAGTATTTT
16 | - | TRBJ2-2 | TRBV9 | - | CASSVATGGFTGELFF | TGTGCCAGCAGCGTAGCTACGGGCGGGTTCACCGGGGAGCTGTTTTTT